The present T cell receptor (beta chain) was sequenced within a study of T cells in Graves' hyperthyroidism and ophthalmopathy. Overall study results and limits: Onset of ophthalmopathy came a median 6.5 months after the model predicted it. Peripheral blood also featured most of the thyroid clonotypes expanded above 0.001. Researchers report that a 13 V-J model separated ophthalmopathy from stable hyperthyroidism.

In regard to this clonotype: As yet, its antigen is unknown. Mismatch with germline at one junction end may stem from a read error.

This CDR3 region has 15 residues. CDR1 and CDR2 (germline): SSHAT, FNYEAQ (reference sequence). From RNA transcripts, TCR beta CDR3 regions were amplified. HTBI primers were employed in a first-round RT-PCR of the TCR CDR3. TCRdb called the multiplex PCR reads again in MiXCR, with one record for every CDR3 protein. Of more than 550,000 distinct CDR3 sequences listed, less than 45% are singletons. Not enrolled were patients with uncontrolled infection, other autoimmune disease, pregnancy or lactation. This TCR derives from an adult man with Graves' disease, either hyperthyroidism or ophthalmopathy (not recorded which). The J gene is TRBJ2-7, the V gene TRBV7-7; D perhaps matches TRBD2 (6 bases). Material: peripheral blood or thyroid tissue (not recorded which). For the CDR3, the DNA is TGTGCTAGCAGCTTAGGGGCTGGCGGGATGTACGAGCAGTACTTC. It yields the protein CASSLGAGGMYEQYF.